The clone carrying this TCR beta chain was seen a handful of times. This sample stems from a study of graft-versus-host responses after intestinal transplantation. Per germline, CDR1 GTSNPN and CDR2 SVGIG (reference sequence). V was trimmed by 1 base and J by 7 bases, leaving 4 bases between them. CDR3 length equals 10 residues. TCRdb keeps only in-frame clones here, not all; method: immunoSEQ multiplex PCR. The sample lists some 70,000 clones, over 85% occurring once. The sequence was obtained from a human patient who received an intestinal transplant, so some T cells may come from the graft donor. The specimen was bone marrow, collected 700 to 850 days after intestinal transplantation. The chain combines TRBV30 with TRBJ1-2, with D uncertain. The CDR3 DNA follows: TGTGCCTGGAGTGAGTGTGGCTACACCTTC. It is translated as CAWSECGYTF.